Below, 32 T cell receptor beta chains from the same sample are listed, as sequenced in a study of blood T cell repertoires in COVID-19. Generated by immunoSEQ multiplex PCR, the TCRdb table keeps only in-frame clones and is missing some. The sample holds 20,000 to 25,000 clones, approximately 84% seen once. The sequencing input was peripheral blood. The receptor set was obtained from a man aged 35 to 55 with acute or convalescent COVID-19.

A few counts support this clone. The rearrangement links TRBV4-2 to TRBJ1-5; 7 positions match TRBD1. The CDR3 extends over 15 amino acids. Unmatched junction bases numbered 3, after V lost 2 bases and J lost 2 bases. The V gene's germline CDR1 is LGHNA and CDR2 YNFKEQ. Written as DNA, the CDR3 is TGTGCCAGCAGCCAAAGCCAGGGGGGCAATCAGCCCCAGCATTTT. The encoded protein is CASSQSQGGNQPQHF.

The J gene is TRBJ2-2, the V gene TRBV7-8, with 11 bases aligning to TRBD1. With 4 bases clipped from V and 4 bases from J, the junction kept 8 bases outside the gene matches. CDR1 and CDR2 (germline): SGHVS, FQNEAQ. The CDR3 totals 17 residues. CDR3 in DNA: TGTGCCAGCAGCTCATACGGACAGGGGGCTGTCACCGGGGAGCTGTTTTTT. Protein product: CASSSYGQGAVTGELFF. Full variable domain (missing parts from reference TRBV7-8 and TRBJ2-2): GAGVSQSPRYKVAKRGQDVALRCDPISGHVSLFWYQQALGQGPEFLTYFQNEAQLDKSGLPSDRFFAERPEGSVSTLKIQRTQQEDSAVYLCASSSYGQGAVTGELFFGEGSRLTVL.

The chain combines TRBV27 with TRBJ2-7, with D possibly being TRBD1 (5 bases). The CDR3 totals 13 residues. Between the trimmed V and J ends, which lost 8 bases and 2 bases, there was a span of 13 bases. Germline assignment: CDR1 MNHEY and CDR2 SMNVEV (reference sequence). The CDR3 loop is CASGHRRPYEQYF. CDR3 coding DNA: TGTGCCAGCGGGCACAGGAGACCCTACGAGCAGTACTTC.

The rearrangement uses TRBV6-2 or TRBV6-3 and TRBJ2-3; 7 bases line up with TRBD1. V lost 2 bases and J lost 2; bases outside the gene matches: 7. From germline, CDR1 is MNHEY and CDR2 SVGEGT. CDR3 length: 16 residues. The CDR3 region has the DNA TGTGCCAGCAGTTACCGCCCCCAGGGGGTCACAGATACGCAGTATTTT. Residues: CASSYRPQGVTDTQYF.

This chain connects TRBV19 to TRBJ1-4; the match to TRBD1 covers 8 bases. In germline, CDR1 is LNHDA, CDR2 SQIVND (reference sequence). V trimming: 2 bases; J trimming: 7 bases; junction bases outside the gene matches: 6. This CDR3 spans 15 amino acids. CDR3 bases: TGTGCCAGTAGTATAACGGCCAGGGGGCTTGAAAAACTGTTTTTT. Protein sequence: CASSITARGLEKLFF.

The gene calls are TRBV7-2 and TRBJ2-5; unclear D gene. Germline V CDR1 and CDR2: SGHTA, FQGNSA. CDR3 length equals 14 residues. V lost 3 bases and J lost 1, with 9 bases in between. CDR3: CASSFSLFQETQYF. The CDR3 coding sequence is TGTGCCAGCAGCTTTTCCCTATTCCAAGAGACCCAGTACTTC.

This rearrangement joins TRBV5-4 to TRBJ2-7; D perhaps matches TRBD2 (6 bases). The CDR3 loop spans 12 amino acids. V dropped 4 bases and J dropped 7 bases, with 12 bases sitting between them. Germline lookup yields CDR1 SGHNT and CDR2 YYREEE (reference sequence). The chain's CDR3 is CASSRIAEEQYF. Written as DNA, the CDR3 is TGTGCCAGCAGCCGCATAGCGGAGGAGCAGTACTTC.

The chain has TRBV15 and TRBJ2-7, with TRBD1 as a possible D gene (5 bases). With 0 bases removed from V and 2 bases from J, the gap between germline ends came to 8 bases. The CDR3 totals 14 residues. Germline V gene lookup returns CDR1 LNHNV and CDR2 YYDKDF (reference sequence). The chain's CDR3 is CATSREAGTYEQYF. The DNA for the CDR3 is TGTGCCACCAGCAGAGAGGCAGGGACCTACGAGCAGTACTTC. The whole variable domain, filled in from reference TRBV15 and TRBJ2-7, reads DAMVIQNPRYQVTQFGKPVTLSCSQTLNHNVMYWYQQKSSQAPKLLFHYYDKDFNNEADTPDNFQSRRPNTSFCFLDIRSPGLGDTAMYLCATSREAGTYEQYFGPGTRLTVT.

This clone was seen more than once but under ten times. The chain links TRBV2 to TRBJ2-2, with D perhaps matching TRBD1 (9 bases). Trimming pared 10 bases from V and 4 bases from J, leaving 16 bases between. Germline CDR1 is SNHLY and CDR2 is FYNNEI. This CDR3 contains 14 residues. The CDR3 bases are TGTGCCATAGCGGGACAGGGTTCCACCGGGGAGCTGTTTTTT. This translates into CAIAGQGSTGELFF. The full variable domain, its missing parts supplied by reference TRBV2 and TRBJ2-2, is EPEVTQTPSHQVTQMGQEVILRCVPISNHLYFYWYRQILGQKVEFLVSFYNNEISEKSEIFDDQFSVERPDGSNFTLKIRSTKLEDSAMYFCAIAGQGSTGELFFGEGSRLTVL.

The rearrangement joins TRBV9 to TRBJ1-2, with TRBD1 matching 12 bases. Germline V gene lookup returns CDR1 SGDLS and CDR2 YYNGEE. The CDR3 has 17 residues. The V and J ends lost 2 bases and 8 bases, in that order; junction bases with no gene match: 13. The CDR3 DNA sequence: TGTGCCAGCAGCGTTGATGGGACAGGGGGCGCATTGGGCGGCTACACCTTC. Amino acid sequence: CASSVDGTGGALGGYTF.

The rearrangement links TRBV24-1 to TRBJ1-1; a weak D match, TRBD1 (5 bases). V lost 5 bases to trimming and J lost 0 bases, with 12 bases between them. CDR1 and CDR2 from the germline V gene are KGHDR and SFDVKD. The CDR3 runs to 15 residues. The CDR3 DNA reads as TGTGCCACCAGTGCGGGGGGTGGATTGAACACTGAAGCTTTCTTT. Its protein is CATSAGGGLNTEAFF.

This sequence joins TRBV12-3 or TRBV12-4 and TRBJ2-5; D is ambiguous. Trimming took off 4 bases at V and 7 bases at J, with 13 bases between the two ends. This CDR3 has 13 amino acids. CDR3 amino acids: CASSSTPSGTQYF. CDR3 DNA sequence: TGTGCCAGCAGTTCAACCCCTTCCGGGACCCAGTACTTC.

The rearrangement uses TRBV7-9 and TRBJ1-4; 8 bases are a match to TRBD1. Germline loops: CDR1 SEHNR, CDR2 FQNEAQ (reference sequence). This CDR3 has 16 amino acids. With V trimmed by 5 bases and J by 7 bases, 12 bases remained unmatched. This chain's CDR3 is CASSPVTGGLSEKLFF. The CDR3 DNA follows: TGTGCCAGCAGCCCCGTCACAGGGGGATTGAGTGAAAAACTGTTTTTT.

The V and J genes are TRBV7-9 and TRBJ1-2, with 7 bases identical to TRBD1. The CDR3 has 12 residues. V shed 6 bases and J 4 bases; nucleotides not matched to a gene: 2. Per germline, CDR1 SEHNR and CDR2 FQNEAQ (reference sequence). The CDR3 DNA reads TGTGCCAGCAGTAACAGGGGCTATGGCTACACCTTC. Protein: CASSNRGYGYTF.

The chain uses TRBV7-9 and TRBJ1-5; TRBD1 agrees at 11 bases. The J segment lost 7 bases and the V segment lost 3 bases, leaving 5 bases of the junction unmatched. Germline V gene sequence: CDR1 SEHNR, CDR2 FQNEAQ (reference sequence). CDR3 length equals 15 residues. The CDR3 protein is CASSFGTGGRQPQHF. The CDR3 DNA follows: TGTGCCAGCAGCTTTGGGACAGGGGGTAGGCAGCCCCAGCATTTT.

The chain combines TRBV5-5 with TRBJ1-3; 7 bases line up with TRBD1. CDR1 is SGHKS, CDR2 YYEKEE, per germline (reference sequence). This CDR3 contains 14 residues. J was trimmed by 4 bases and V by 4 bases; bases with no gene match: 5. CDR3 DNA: TGTGCCAGCAGCGACAGGGTGGACGGAAACACCATATATTTT. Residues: CASSDRVDGNTIYF.

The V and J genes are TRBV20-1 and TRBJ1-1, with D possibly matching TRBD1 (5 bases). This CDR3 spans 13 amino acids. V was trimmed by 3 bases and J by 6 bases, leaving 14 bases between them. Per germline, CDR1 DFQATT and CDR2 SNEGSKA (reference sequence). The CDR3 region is CSASTGRPAEAFF. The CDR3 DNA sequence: TGCAGTGCTAGTACAGGCCGCCCCGCTGAAGCTTTCTTT.

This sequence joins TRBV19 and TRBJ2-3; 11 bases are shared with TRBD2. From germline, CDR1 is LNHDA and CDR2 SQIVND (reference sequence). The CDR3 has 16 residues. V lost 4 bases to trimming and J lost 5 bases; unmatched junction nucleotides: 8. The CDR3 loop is CASSTLELAGVDTQYF. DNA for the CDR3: TGTGCCAGTAGTACCTTAGAACTAGCGGGAGTAGATACGCAGTATTTT.

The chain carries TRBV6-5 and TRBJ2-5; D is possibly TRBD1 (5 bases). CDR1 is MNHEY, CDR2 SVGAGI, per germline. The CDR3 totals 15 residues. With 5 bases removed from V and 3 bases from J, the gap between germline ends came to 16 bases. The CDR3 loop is CASSREPDIEETQYF. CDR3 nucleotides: TGTGCCAGCAGTCGCGAACCGGACATAGAAGAGACCCAGTACTTC.

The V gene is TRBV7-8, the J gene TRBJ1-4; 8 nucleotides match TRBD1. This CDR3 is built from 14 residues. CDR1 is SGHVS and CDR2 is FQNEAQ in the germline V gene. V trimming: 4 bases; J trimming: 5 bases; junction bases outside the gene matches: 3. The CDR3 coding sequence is TGTGCCAGCAGCTACCGGGACAGGAATGAAAAACTGTTTTTT. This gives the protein CASSYRDRNEKLFF.

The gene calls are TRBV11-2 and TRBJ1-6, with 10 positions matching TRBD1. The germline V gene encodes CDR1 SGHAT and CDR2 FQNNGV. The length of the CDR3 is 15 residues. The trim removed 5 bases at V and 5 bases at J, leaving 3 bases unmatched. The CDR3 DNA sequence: TGTGCCAGCAGCCGGGACAGGGGCGATAATTCACCCCTCCACTTT. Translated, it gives CASSRDRGDNSPLHF.

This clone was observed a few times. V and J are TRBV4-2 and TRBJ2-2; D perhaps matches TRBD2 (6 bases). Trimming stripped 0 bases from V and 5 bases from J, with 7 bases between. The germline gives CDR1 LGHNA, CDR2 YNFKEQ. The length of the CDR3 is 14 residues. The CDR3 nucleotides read TGTGCCAGCAGCCAAGAGGAGGGGACCGGGGAGCTGTTTTTT. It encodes CASSQEEGTGELFF.

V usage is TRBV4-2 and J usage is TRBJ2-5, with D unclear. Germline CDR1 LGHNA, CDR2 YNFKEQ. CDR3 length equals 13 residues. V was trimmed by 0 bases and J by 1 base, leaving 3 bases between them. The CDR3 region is CASSQDSQETQYF. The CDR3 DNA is TGTGCCAGCAGCCAAGACAGCCAAGAGACCCAGTACTTC.

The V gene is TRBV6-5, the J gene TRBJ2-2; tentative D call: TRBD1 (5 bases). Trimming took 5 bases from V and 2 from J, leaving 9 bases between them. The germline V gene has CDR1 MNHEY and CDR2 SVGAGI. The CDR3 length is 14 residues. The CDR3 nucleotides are TGTGCCAGCAGTAGGCAGGGCAACACCGGGGAGCTGTTTTTT. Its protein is CASSRQGNTGELFF.

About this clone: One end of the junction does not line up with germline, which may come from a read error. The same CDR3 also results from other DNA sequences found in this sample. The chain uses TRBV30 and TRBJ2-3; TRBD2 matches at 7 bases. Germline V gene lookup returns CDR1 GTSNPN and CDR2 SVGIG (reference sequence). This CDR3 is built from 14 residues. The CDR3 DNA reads TGTGCCTGGAGTAGGGACTATTTAACAGATACGCAATATTTT. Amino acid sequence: CAWSRDYLTDTQYF.

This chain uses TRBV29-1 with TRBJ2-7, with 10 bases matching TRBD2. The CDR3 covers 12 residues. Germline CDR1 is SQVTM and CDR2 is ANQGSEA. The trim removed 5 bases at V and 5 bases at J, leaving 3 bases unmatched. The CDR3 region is CSVPGLANEQYF. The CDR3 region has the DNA TGCAGCGTTCCGGGACTAGCGAACGAGCAGTACTTC.

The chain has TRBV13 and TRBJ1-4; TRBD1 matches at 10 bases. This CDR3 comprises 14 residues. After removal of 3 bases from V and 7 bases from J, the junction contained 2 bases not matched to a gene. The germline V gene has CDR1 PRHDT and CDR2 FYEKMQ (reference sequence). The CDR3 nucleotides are TGTGCCAGCAGCTTCCGGGACAGGGGTGAAAAACTGTTTTTT. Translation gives CASSFRDRGEKLFF.

Written as DNA, the CDR3 is TGTGCCAGCAGCTTGGACAGCGGGGGAGGAGATACGCAGTATTTT. It encodes CASSLDSGGGDTQYF. The chain uses TRBV5-4 and TRBJ2-3; the match to TRBD2 covers 8 bases. CDR3 length: 15 residues. The V gene end was trimmed by 0 bases and the J gene end by 5 bases; junction bases not matched to a gene: 5. CDR1 SGHNT and CDR2 YYREEE come from the germline V gene (reference sequence).

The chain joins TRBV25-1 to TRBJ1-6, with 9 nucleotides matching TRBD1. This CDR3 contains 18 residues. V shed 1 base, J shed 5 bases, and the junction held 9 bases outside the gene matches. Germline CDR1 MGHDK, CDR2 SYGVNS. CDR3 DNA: TGTGCCAGCAGTGAATCAAGGGCCGGGACAGGGCATAATTCACCCCTCCACTTT. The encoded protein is CASSESRAGTGHNSPLHF.

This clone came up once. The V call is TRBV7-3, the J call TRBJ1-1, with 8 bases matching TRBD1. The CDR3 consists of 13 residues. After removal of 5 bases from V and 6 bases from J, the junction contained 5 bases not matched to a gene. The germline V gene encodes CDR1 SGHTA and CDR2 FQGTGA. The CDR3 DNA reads TGTGCCAGCAGCCTACGGGACAGGTCTGAAGCTTTCTTT. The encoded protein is CASSLRDRSEAFF.

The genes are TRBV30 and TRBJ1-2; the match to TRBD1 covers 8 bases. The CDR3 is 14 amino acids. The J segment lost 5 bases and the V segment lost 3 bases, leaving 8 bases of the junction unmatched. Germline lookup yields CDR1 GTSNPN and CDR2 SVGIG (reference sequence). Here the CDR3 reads CAWSRDRRGYGYTF. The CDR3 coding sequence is TGTGCCTGGAGCCGGGACAGGCGGGGTTATGGCTACACCTTC.

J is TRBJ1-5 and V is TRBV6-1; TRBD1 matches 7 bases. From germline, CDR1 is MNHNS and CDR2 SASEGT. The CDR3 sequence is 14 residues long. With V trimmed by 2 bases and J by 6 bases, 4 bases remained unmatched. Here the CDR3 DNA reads TGTGCCAGCAGTGAAAACAGGGGAGGTCAGCCCCAGCATTTT. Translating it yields CASSENRGGQPQHF.